What follows are 3 T cell receptor beta chains derived from one specimen sequenced in a study of T cells in Graves' hyperthyroidism and ophthalmopathy. Researchers took RNA transcripts and amplified the TCR beta CDR3 regions from them. The HTBI primer set was used in a first-round RT-PCR of the TCR CDR3. TCRdb reprocessed the multiplex PCR reads via MiXCR and lists one record per CDR3 protein. The top ten clones hold approximately 46% of a sample with approximately 210,000 distinct CDR3 sequences, 17% of them seen once. The material sequenced was blood. These receptors originate from a man aged 45-65 years with Graves' hyperthyroidism.

The chain couples TRBV18 to TRBJ2-1; TRBD2 agrees at 10 bases. After removal of 2 bases from V and 7 bases from J, the junction contained 2 bases not matched to a gene. CDR1 and CDR2 from the germline V gene are KGHSH and LQKENI. The CDR3 consists of 14 residues. The CDR3 protein is CASSPGSGGNEQFF. In DNA, the CDR3 is TGTGCCAGCTCACCAGGTAGCGGGGGGAATGAGCAGTTCTTC.

This clonotype was recorded at least ten times. The rearrangement uses TRBV20-1 and TRBJ1-2; D might be TRBD1 (6 bases). The germline V and J ends were trimmed by 3 bases and 2 bases, with 16 bases remaining between them. CDR1 is DFQATT and CDR2 is SNEGSKA in the germline V gene (reference sequence). There are 15 residues in the CDR3. The CDR3 DNA follows: TGCAGTGCTAGTCTCGGGGGGGGCGAAAACTATGGCTACACCTTC. Translated, it gives CSASLGGGENYGYTF.

This clonotype has just a few counts. V usage is TRBV7-9 and J usage is TRBJ1-2; D is undetermined. The ends were cut back, 4 bases at V and 4 bases at J, with 13 bases in the middle. The CDR3 sequence is 14 residues long. CDR1 SEHNR and CDR2 FQNEAQ come from the germline V gene (reference sequence). CDR3 bases: TGTGCCAGCAGCTCGCCCGGATTCGGCTATGGCTACACCTTC. Its translation: CASSSPGFGYGYTF.